The 6 T cell receptor beta chains below were found in one sample sequenced in a study of shared clonotypes between healthy human individuals. Positive CCR7 selection of CD45RO-negative cells yielded the naive CD8 cells, and terminally differentiated effector memory CD45RA+ cells were excluded. Assay: immunoSEQ multiplex PCR; the TCRdb copy retains only in-frame clones and omits some. Of some 580,000 clones listed, about 98% are singletons. Sequenced input: naive CD8+ T cells sorted from blood. The source is a young man in good health.

This clone was observed a single time. The rearrangement links TRBV29-1 to TRBJ2-2, with TRBD2 identical over 7 bases. Looked up from germline, CDR1 is SQVTM and CDR2 is ANQGSEA. This CDR3 spans 15 amino acids. The V segment lost 3 bases and the J segment 2 bases; nucleotides outside the gene matches: 6. CDR3 amino acids: CSVEMASGNTGELFF. The DNA of the CDR3 is TGCAGCGTTGAGATGGCTAGCGGAAACACCGGGGAGCTGTTTTTT.

This clone has only one observation. The V call is TRBV4-1, the J call TRBJ1-1; 10 bases line up with TRBD1. The CDR3 sequence is 13 residues long. The J segment lost 8 bases and the V segment lost 4 bases, leaving 4 bases of the junction unmatched. Germline V lookup: CDR1 MGHRA, CDR2 YSYEKL. CDR3 residues: CASSPTGGWEAFF. The CDR3 bases are TGCGCCAGCAGCCCGACAGGGGGCTGGGAAGCTTTCTTT.

The J gene is TRBJ2-7, the V gene TRBV2; the D is unclear. Trimming removed 8 bases at V and 6 bases at J, with 11 bases between. CDR3 length: 11 residues. Per the germline V gene, CDR1 is SNHLY and CDR2 is FYNNEI. CDR3 nucleotides: TGTGCCAGCTATTCGGGCAGCGAGCAGTACTTC. Translating it yields CASYSGSEQYF.

The gene calls are TRBV5-5 and TRBJ2-1; D is uncertain. V was cut by 0 bases and J by 2 bases, with 9 bases left in between. The CDR3 covers 15 residues. CDR1 and CDR2 (germline): SGHKS, YYEKEE (reference sequence). The CDR3 sequence: CASSLEWVTYNEQFF. The CDR3 region has the DNA TGTGCCAGCAGCTTGGAATGGGTAACCTACAATGAGCAGTTCTTC.

This sequence joins TRBV6-5 and TRBJ1-5; 7 bases align to TRBD1. The germline gives CDR1 MNHEY, CDR2 SVGAGI. CDR3 length: 15 amino acids. V was pared by 5 bases and J by 3 bases, with 7 bases of the junction left unmatched. The CDR3 loop is CASSPDGTANQPQHF. The CDR3 DNA reads TGTGCCAGCAGTCCGGACGGGACAGCCAATCAGCCCCAGCATTTT.

The V and J genes are TRBV28 and TRBJ2-1; D is possibly TRBD2 (5 bases). Germline V gene data show CDR1 as MDHEN and CDR2 as SYDVKM. Deletions cut 4 bases from V and 4 bases from J, with 8 bases between. The CDR3 is made up of 13 amino acids. CDR3 region: CASSSRGYNEQFF. CDR3 sequence (DNA): TGTGCCAGCAGTTCCCGGGGATACAATGAGCAGTTCTTC.